This passage covers 14 T cell receptor beta chains from one sample sequenced in a study of Ad26.COV2.S vaccination and SARS-CoV-2 variants. The table came from immunoSEQ multiplex PCR; TCRdb's copy has only in-frame clones and leaves some out. This table holds 300,000 to 400,000 clones, roughly 84% found once. The treatment denotes: roughly 18 received Ad26.COV2.S at low or high dose, single or two shots; about five received placebo; per-sample allocation not given. All samples were drawn on day 63, counting from the first vaccine or placebo injection. The sequencing used peripheral blood, collected in a trial of Ad26.COV2.S vaccine versus placebo. The receptor set was obtained from a person aged 18-65 years who received the Ad26.COV2.S COVID-19 vaccine or a placebo.

V usage is TRBV25-1 and J usage is TRBJ1-5; D is unresolved. Germline V CDR1 and CDR2: MGHDK, SYGVNS. Between the trimmed V and J ends, which lost 4 bases and 0 bases, there was a span of 4 bases. CDR3 size: 13 residues. CDR3 amino acids: CASSASSNQPQHF. DNA of the CDR3: TGTGCCAGCAGTGCCTCTAGCAATCAGCCCCAGCATTTT.

This clone was recorded once. The V gene is TRBV18, the J gene TRBJ2-7, with 7 nucleotides matching TRBD1. V was pared by 1 base and J by 5 bases, with 2 bases of the junction left unmatched. There are 13 residues in the CDR3. CDR1 and CDR2 (germline): KGHSH, LQKENI. Here the CDR3 reads CASSPRDSNEQYF. CDR3 nucleotides: TGTGCCAGCTCACCACGGGACAGTAACGAGCAGTACTTC.

A single count supports this clone. The chain recombines TRBV4-3 with TRBJ1-1; no firm D call. This CDR3 region has 14 residues. From germline, CDR1 is LGHNA and CDR2 YSLEER. Trimming stripped 1 base from V and 3 bases from J, with 9 bases between. The CDR3 is CASSQVGQHTEAFF. The CDR3 region has the DNA TGCGCCAGCAGCCAAGTGGGCCAGCACACTGAAGCTTTCTTT.

This chain links TRBV3-1 (or the pseudogene TRBV3-2) with TRBJ1-5, with TRBD1 matching over 10 bases. This CDR3 is built from 14 residues. V gave up 3 bases and J gave up 6 bases; unmatched junction bases: 2. CDR1 and CDR2 (germline): LGHDT, YNNKEL (reference sequence). The CDR3 nucleotides are TGTGCCAGCAGCCAGGGACAGGGGAGTCAGCCCCAGCATTTT. It is translated as CASSQGQGSQPQHF.

The chain carries TRBV6-5 and TRBJ2-7, with D unresolved. Germline V lookup: CDR1 MNHEY, CDR2 SVGAGI. The germline V and J ends were trimmed by 0 bases and 8 bases, with 14 bases remaining between them. The CDR3 has 14 amino acids. The CDR3, as DNA: TGTGCCAGCAGTTACTCGTTTGTCACCGTCCAGCAGTACTTC. It specifies CASSYSFVTVQQYF.

The CDR3 spells CASSRGLAGGETQYF. The CDR3 DNA reads TGTGCCAGCAGTCGAGGACTAGCGGGGGGAGAGACCCAGTACTTC. The chain employs TRBV2 and TRBJ2-5; 14 nucleotides match TRBD2. V dropped 5 bases and J dropped 4; count of bases not matched to a gene: 3. The CDR3 contains 15 residues. CDR1 and CDR2 from the germline V gene are SNHLY and FYNNEI.

This chain joins TRBV2 and TRBJ2-7; perhaps TRBD1 as D (6 bases). The CDR3 spans 14 residues. The germline V gene has CDR1 SNHLY and CDR2 FYNNEI. V was cut by 4 bases and J by 2 bases, with 12 bases left in between. CDR3 coding DNA: TGTGCCAGCAGTGTTGACAGGTTCCCCTACGAGCAGTACTTC. Translated, it gives CASSVDRFPYEQYF.

The rearrangement joins TRBV10-2 to TRBJ2-5; weak D call: TRBD1 (5 bases). The CDR3 runs to 13 residues. Germline V gives CDR1 WSHSY, CDR2 SAAADI. Trimming shortened V by 5 bases and J by 5 bases, and 12 bases separated the two germline ends. The CDR3 loop reads CASSSRVRETQYF. CDR3 coding DNA: TGCGCCAGCAGTTCCAGGGTCAGGGAGACCCAGTACTTC.

V gene TRBV19 combines with J gene TRBJ1-6; 9 bases fit TRBD1. Germline V lookup: CDR1 LNHDA, CDR2 SQIVND (reference sequence). CDR3 length: 20 amino acids. The junction had 18 bases not matched to a gene; V was cut back by 1 base and J by 8 bases. CDR3 DNA: TGTGCCAGTAGTATAGGGTGGGACAGGGAGACAAACGTGGTTTATTCACCCCTCCACTTT. Protein sequence: CASSIGWDRETNVVYSPLHF.

V is TRBV19 and J is TRBJ1-1; TRBD1 might be the D (5 bases). V was trimmed by 5 bases and J by 4 bases, leaving 14 bases between them. CDR3 size: 14 residues. The germline CDR1 and CDR2 sequences are LNHDA and SQIVND (reference sequence). CDR3 protein: CASSVGPRGTEAFF. The CDR3 coding sequence is TGTGCCAGTAGTGTGGGGCCCCGTGGCACTGAAGCTTTCTTT.

The rearrangement joins TRBV5-6 to TRBJ1-5, with 9 bases that match TRBD1. This CDR3 spans 17 amino acids. V lost 0 bases, J lost 1 base, and 5 bases stayed unmatched. Germline V gives CDR1 SGHDT, CDR2 YYEEEE. The CDR3 DNA follows: TGTGCCAGCAGCTTGGGAAGTGGACAGGGGAGCAATCAGCCCCAGCATTTT. Encoded protein: CASSLGSGQGSNQPQHF.

This clone was seen just once. V is TRBV7-9 and J is TRBJ1-2, with no clear D. CDR1 and CDR2 (germline): SEHNR, FQNEAQ (reference sequence). The CDR3 has 16 amino acids. The V end was cut by 2 bases, the J end by 4 bases, with 17 bases between. The CDR3 DNA reads as TGTGCCAGCAGCTTATTGAGAGATGAGGGAATCTATGGCTACACCTTC. As protein: CASSLLRDEGIYGYTF.

The rearrangement uses TRBV27 and TRBJ2-3; 13 positions agree with TRBD2. V lost 5 bases, J lost 5 bases, and 1 base stayed unmatched. This CDR3 comprises 14 residues. Germline CDR1 MNHEY, CDR2 SMNVEV (reference sequence). The CDR3 bases are TGTGCCAGCAGTCGACTAGCGGGGGGAGATACGCAGTATTTT. Translation: CASSRLAGGDTQYF.

The chain employs TRBV4-1 and TRBJ1-3, with unresolved D. Deletions cut 4 bases from V and 3 bases from J, with 4 bases between. Germline loops: CDR1 MGHRA, CDR2 YSYEKL. The CDR3 length is 12 residues. The CDR3: CASSPSGNTIYF. The CDR3 nucleotides are TGCGCCAGCAGCCCTAGTGGAAACACCATATATTTT.